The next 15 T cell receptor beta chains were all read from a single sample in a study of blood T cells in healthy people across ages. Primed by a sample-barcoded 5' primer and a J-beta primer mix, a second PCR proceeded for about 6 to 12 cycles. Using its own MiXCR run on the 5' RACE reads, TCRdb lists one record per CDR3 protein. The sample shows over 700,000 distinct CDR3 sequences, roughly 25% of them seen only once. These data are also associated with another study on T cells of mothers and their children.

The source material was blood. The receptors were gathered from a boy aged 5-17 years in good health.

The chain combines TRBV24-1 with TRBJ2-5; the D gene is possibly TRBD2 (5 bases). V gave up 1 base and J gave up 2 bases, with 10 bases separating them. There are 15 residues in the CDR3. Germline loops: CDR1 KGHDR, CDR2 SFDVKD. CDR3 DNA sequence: TGTGCCACCAGTGATTTCAAGGGAGATCAAGAGACCCAGTACTTC. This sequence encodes CATSDFKGDQETQYF.

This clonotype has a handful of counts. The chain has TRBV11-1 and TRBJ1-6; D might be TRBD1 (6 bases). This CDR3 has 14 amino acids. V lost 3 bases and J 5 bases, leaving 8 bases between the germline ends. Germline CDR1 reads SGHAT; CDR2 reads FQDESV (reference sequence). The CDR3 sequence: CASSFGQNNSPLHF. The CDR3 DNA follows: TGTGCCAGCAGCTTCGGACAGAATAATTCACCCCTCCACTTT.

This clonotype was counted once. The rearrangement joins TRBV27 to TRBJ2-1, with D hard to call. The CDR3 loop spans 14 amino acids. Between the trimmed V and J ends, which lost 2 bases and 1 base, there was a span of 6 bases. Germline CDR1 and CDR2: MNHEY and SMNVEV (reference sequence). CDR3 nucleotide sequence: TGTGCCAGCAGTTTACTCGAATCCTACAATGAGCAGTTCTTC. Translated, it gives CASSLLESYNEQFF.

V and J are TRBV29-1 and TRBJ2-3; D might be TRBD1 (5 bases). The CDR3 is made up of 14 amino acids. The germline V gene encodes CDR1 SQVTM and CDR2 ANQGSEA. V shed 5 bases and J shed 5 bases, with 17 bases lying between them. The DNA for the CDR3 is TGCAGCGTTTCCCAACTTCTAAGGGGAGATACGCAGTATTTT. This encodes CSVSQLLRGDTQYF.

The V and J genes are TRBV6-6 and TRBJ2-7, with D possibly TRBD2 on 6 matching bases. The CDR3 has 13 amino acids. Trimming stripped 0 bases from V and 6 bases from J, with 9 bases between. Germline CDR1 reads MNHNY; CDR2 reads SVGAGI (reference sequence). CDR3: CASSYSTRGEQYF. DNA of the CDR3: TGTGCCAGCAGTTACTCGACGCGGGGCGAGCAGTACTTC.

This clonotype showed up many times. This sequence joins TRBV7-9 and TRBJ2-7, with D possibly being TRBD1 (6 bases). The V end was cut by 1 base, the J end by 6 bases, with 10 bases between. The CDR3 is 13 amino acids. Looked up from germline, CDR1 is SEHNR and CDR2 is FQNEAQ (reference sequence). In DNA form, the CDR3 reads TGTGCCAGCAGCTTAGACAGGGCCGGCGAGCAGTACTTC. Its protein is CASSLDRAGEQYF.

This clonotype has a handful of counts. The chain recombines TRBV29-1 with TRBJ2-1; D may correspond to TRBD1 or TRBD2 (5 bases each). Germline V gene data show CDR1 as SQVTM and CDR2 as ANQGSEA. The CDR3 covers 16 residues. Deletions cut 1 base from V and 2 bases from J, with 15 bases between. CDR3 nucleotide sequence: TGCAGCGTTGAAGCCGGGGCAGGGATGACCTACAATGAGCAGTTCTTC. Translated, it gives CSVEAGAGMTYNEQFF.

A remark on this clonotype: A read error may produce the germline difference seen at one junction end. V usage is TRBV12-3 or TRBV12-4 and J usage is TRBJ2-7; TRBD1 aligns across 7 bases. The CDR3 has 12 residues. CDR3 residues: CVSSPQGQRQYF. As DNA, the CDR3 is TGTGTCAGCAGTCCCCAGGGACAGAGGCAGTACTTC.

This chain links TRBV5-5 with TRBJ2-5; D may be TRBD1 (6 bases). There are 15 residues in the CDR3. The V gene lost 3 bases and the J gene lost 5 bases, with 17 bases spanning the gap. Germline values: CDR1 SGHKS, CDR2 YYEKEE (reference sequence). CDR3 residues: CASSSLTGYIETQYF. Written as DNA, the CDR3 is TGTGCCAGCAGCTCACTAACAGGGTACATCGAGACCCAGTACTTC.

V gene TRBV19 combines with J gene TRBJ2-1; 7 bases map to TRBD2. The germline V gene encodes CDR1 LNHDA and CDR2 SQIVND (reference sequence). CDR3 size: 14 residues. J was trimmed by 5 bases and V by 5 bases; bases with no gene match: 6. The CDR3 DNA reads TGTGCCAGTAGTTGGGCGGGAGCTCACAATGAGCAGTTCTTC. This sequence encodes CASSWAGAHNEQFF. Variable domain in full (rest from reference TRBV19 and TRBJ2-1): DGGITQSPKYLFRKEGQNVTLSCEQNLNHDAMYWYRQDPGQGLRLIYYSQIVNDFQKGDIAEGYSVSREKKESFPLTVTSAQKNPTAFYLCASSWAGAHNEQFFGPGTRLTVL.

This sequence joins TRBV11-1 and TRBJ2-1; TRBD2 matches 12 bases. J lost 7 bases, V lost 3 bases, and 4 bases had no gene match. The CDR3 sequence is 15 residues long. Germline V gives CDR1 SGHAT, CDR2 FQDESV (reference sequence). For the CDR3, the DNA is TGTGCCAGCAGCTTCCCCGGACTAGCGGGAAATGAGCAGTTCTTC. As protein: CASSFPGLAGNEQFF. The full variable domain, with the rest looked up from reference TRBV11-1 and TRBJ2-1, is EAEVAQSPRYKITEKSQAVAFWCDPISGHATLYWYRQILGQGPELLVQFQDESVVDDSQLPKDRFSAERLKGVDSTLKIQPAELGDSAMYLCASSFPGLAGNEQFFGPGTRLTVL.

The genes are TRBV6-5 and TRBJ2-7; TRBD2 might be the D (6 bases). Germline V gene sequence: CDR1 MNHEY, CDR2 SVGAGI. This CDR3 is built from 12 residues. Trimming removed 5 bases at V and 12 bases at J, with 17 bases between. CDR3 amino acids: CASSLLAGEVYF. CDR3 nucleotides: TGTGCCAGCAGTCTGCTAGCCGGGGAGGTGTACTTC.

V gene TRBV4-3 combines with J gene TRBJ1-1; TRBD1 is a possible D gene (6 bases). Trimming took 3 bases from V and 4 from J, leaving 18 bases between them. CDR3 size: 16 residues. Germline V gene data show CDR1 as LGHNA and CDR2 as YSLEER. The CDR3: CASSHLIGQGSTEAFF. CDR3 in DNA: TGCGCCAGCAGCCACCTTATCGGGCAGGGGTCCACTGAAGCTTTCTTT.

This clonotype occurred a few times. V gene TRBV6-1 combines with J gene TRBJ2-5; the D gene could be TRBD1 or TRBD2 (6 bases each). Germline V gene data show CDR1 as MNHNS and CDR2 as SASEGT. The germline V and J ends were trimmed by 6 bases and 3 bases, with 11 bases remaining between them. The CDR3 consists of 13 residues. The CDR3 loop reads CASRFRGEETQYF. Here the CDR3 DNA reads TGTGCCAGCAGATTTAGGGGGGAAGAGACCCAGTACTTC.

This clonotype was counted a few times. This chain's CDR3 is CSAGTTRETTDTQYF. The DNA for the CDR3 is TGCAGCGCCGGGACGACTAGGGAAACCACAGATACGCAGTATTTT. The chain uses TRBV29-1 and TRBJ2-3, with D perhaps TRBD2 (6 bases). CDR1 and CDR2 (germline): SQVTM, ANQGSEA. This CDR3 is built from 15 residues. Trimming took off 7 bases at V and 2 bases at J, with 19 bases between the two ends.